The 9 T cell receptor beta chains listed next were all sequenced from one sample in a study of T cell changes during pregnancy in multiple sclerosis. Assay used: immunoSEQ multiplex PCR; TCRdb lists only in-frame clones, some missing. The data show 25,000 to 30,000 clones, 93% seen once. The sequencing here drew on CD4+ T cells from peripheral blood mononuclear cells, taken after pregnancy. Receptors were obtained from a female donor with multiple sclerosis, enrolled in a pregnancy study.

The chain joins TRBV6-5 to TRBJ1-1, with D possibly being TRBD1 (6 bases). Germline CDR1 MNHEY, CDR2 SVGAGI. The CDR3 has 14 residues. V was shortened by 6 bases and J by 0 bases, with 11 bases between the two germline ends. This CDR3 is CASSPGQMNTEAFF. The CDR3 DNA sequence: TGTGCCAGCAGCCCCGGACAGATGAACACTGAAGCTTTCTTT.

The chain uses TRBV2 and TRBJ1-1; 8 bases are shared with TRBD1. The CDR3 loop spans 14 amino acids. V trimming: 6 bases; J trimming: 1 base; junction bases outside the gene matches: 4. Germline assignment: CDR1 SNHLY and CDR2 FYNNEI. The CDR3 loop is CASSRTGWNTEAFF. The CDR3 DNA reads TGTGCCAGCAGCCGGACAGGGTGGAACACTGAAGCTTTCTTT.

The rearrangement joins TRBV9 to TRBJ2-3; 9 bases match TRBD1. V lost 3 bases, J lost 4 bases, and 6 bases stayed unmatched. Looked up from germline, CDR1 is SGDLS and CDR2 is YYNGEE. This CDR3 is built from 15 residues. This chain's CDR3 is CASSADRGVADTQYF. In DNA form, the CDR3 reads TGTGCCAGCAGCGCCGACAGGGGGGTAGCAGATACGCAGTATTTT. The variable domain in full, with the rest retrieved from reference TRBV9 and TRBJ2-3, is DSGVTQTPKHLITATGQRVTLRCSPRSGDLSVYWYQQSLDQGLQFLIQYYNGEERAKGNILERFSAQQFPDLHSELNLSSLELGDSALYFCASSADRGVADTQYFGPGTRLTVL.

This chain links TRBV5-1 with TRBJ2-5; 8 bases match TRBD1. Germline V gene data show CDR1 as SGHRS and CDR2 as YFSETQ. CDR3 size: 15 residues. J gave up 1 base and V 4 bases, and 6 bases lay outside the gene matches. The CDR3 DNA follows: TGCGCCAGCAGCCTTGGACAGGGTCCCCAAGAGACCCAGTACTTC. Protein sequence: CASSLGQGPQETQYF.

This rearrangement joins TRBV10-3 to TRBJ1-1; D may be TRBD1 (6 bases). The germline V gene has CDR1 ENHRY and CDR2 SYGVKD. V gave up 0 bases and J gave up 2 bases, with 7 bases separating them. The CDR3 contains 14 residues. CDR3 region: CAISESGGNTEAFF. The CDR3 coding sequence is TGTGCCATCAGTGAGTCAGGGGGTAACACTGAAGCTTTCTTT.

This chain joins TRBV5-6 and TRBJ1-2; 9 nucleotides match TRBD1. The CDR3 length is 13 residues. Germline CDR1 is SGHDT and CDR2 is YYEEEE. V shed 4 bases, J shed 4 bases, and the junction held 2 bases outside the gene matches. CDR3 sequence: CASSRDRAYGYTF. In DNA, the CDR3 is TGTGCCAGCAGCCGGGACAGGGCCTATGGCTACACCTTC. The full variable domain, its missing parts supplied by reference TRBV5-6 and TRBJ1-2, is DAGVTQSPTHLIKTRGQQVTLRCSPKSGHDTVSWYQQALGQGPQFIFQYYEEEERQRGNFPDRFSGHQFPNYSSELNVNALLLGDSALYLCASSRDRAYGYTFGSGTRLTVV.

The chain recombines TRBV6-6 with TRBJ2-7; 7 nucleotides match TRBD1. CDR3 length: 13 residues. Germline V lookup: CDR1 MNHNY, CDR2 SVGAGI (reference sequence). V lost 6 bases and J lost 2; bases outside the gene matches: 4. The chain's CDR3 is CASRGTEAYEQYF. The CDR3 DNA follows: TGTGCCAGCAGAGGGACAGAAGCCTACGAGCAGTACTTC.

The chain employs TRBV30 and TRBJ2-1; 7 bases fit TRBD2. The V gene end was trimmed by 0 bases and the J gene end by 7 bases; junction bases not matched to a gene: 9. The CDR3 extends over 15 amino acids. Germline V gene data show CDR1 as GTSNPN and CDR2 as SVGIG (reference sequence). CDR3 DNA sequence: TGTGCCTGGAGTGTACTCAGCGGGATCTTGAATGAGCAGTTCTTC. Amino acids: CAWSVLSGILNEQFF.

The chain recombines TRBV7-2 with TRBJ2-5; TRBD2 aligns across 10 bases. CDR1 SGHTA and CDR2 FQGNSA come from the germline V gene. The CDR3 consists of 16 residues. After removal of 5 bases from V and 2 bases from J, the junction contained 8 bases not matched to a gene. The CDR3 DNA reads as TGTGCCAGCAGCCCTTGGACTAGCGGACCGCAAGAGACCCAGTACTTC. Protein product: CASSPWTSGPQETQYF.